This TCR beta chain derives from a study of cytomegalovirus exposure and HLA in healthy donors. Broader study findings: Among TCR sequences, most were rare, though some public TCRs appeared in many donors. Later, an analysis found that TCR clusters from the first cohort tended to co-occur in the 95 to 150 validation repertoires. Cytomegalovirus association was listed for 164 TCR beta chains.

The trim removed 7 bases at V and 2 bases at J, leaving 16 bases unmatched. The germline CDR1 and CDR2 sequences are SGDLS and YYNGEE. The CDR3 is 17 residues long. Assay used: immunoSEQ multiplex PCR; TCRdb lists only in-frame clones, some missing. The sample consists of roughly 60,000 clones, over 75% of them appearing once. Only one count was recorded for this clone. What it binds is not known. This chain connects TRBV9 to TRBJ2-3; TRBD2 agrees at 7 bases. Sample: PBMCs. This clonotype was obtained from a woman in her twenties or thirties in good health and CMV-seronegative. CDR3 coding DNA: TGTGCCAGCGGGGGAGGCCAGGCGGGAGACACCACAGATACGCAGTATTTT. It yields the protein CASGGGQAGDTTDTQYF.